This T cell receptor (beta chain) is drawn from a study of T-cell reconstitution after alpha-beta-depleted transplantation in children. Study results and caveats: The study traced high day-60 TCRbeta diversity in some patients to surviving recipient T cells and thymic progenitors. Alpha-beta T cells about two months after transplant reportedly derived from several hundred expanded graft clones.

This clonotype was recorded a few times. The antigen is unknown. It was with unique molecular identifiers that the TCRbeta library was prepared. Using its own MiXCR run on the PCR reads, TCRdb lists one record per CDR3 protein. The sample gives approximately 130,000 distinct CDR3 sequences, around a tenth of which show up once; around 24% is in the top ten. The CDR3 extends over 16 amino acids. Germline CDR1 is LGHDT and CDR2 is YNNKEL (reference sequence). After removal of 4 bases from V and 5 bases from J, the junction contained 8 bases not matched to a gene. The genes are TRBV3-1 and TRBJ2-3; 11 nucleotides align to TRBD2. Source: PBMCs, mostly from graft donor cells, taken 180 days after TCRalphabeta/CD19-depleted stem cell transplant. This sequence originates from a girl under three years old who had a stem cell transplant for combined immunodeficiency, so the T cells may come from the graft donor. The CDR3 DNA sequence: TGTGCCAGCAGCCTTAGCGGGGGGGCCGGGGGAGATACGCAGTATTTT. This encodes CASSLSGGAGGDTQYF.